This T cell receptor beta chain was obtained from a study of blood T cells in healthy people across ages (dated by TCRdb to the mid-2010s). Regarding the study in general: In model experiments, template switching captured about one uniquely barcoded TCR beta cDNA molecule for every two T cells. To avoid experimental bias, donors of different ages were randomly spread across the sequencing lanes. For two donors (one aged 18 to 30 and one aged 80 or older), the study analyzed two additional independent replicas of 1 million unique cDNA reads from the same blood draw. To track age-related changes in TCR beta repertoire diversity, the study relied on deep sequencing normalized with unique cDNA molecular identifiers. The donors were split into four age groups: young (average about 16 years), middle-aged (nearly 40), aged (62) and long-lived (over 75). The full study reports these points: Estimates of total diversity based on one million sequenced T cells were considered lower bounds and underestimates. Bulk unsorted PBMC profiling prevented conclusive comparison of naive and antigen-experienced compartments. Observed TCR beta diversity per million T cells fell roughly linearly with age, and a significant reduction was already apparent by age around 40. The CMV infection status of donors was not known, potentially confounding age-related changes in expanded clonotypes. Observed TCR beta diversity correlated strongly with the percentage of naive T cells measured by flow cytometry. The long-lived group showed more naive CD4+ T cells, fewer expanded clones and increased TCR diversity than the aged group, suggesting age selection.

The CDR3 covers 11 residues, taking in both the cysteine and the phenylalanine. Of all the DNA, just the CDR3 is kept, 33 bases in frame from base 1. V lost 8 bases and J lost 11 bases; the stretch between them is 15 bases long. On this clonotype: This receptor's antigen is unknown. With a much larger clone just one base away, this may be a read error.

To prepare the library, 5' RACE was applied. For sequencing, an Illumina HiSeq 2500 was employed. A second 7 to 11 cycle PCR used a sample-barcoded 5' primer and a J-beta primer mix. A unique molecular identifier was introduced onto each TCR beta cDNA molecule by a template-switch 5' adaptor carrying 12 random nucleotides. Each sample yielded at least 3 million CDR3-containing paired-end reads. First-strand cDNA was synthesized from all RNA with the Mint cDNA synthesis kit, primed by a TRBC-specific oligonucleotide. After uracil-DNA glycosylase treatment, a first 18-cycle PCR used universal primers M1SS and BC2_uni_R on all cDNA. Per the source publication's procedure: Normalization of each sample was performed by random selection of 1 million high-quality reads, each carrying a distinct molecular identifier. Instead of being binned into consensus sequences, reads that shared molecular identifiers were thrown out. MiTCR, with a Q25 quality threshold and the strictest error-elimination algorithm, was used for CDR3 identification, clonotype clustering and error correction. Lower-bound total TCR beta diversity was estimated with a nonparametric unseen species model using Euler transformation. Starting from the raw public reads, TCRdb applied fastp trimming at Q25, assembled clones with MiXCR and retained in-frame beta chains. All rows with the same CDR3 protein become a single entry with the most common DNA and genes. The V and J calls shown here were made by TCRdb, not taken from the authors' results. This sample gives roughly 680,000 distinct CDR3 sequences in total; around 50% of them show up just once. The ten largest clones take up approximately 12% of the sample.

The roughly 39 donors, aged roughly 6 to 90 years, were systemically healthy Caucasian individuals from Russia. Each donor gave around 9.9 milliliters of peripheral blood, collected into EDTA-treated Vacutainer tubes. PBMCs were isolated by Ficoll-Paque density-gradient centrifugation, with at least 7 million obtained per sample. Total RNA was extracted from PBMCs with Trizol reagent, with at least 5.5 micrograms obtained per sample. Naive CD45RAhigh/CD27high T cell percentages were measured by flow cytometry on a PBMC aliquot from every donor. Recombination connected TRBV12-3 or TRBV12-4 to TRBJ2-5; TRBD2 is a weak D gene call, 6 bases matching. The clonotype originates from an elderly woman in good health. Specimen: blood. The DNA reads as follows: TGTGCCAGCGGACGGGAGAGGGAGCAGTACTTC. It is translated as CASGREREQYF.